Below are 10 T cell receptor beta chains sequenced from a single sample in a study of shared clonotypes between healthy human individuals. Using immunoSEQ multiplex PCR, the repertoire was profiled, and TCRdb retains in-frame clones only, with some absent. The sample shows nearly 750,000 clones, approximately 77% of them seen only once. Sequenced sample: memory CD4+ T cells sorted from blood. Subset denoted: CD45RA-negative fraction. The receptors come from a woman in her 30s in good health.

As concerns this clone: This same CDR3 is encoded by further DNA sequences in the sample. The chain couples TRBV6-1 to TRBJ2-7, with D hard to call. Germline V gives CDR1 MNHNS, CDR2 SASEGT. V was trimmed by 5 bases and J by 1 base, leaving 9 bases between them. This CDR3 region has 13 residues. As DNA, the CDR3 is TGTGCCAGCAGTCTGATCTTATCCTACGAGCAGTACTTC. Translated: CASSLILSYEQYF.

V is TRBV29-1 and J is TRBJ2-2, with D tentatively TRBD1 (7 bases). The ends were cut back, 5 bases at V and 3 bases at J, with 19 bases in the middle. Per the germline V gene, CDR1 is SQVTM and CDR2 is ANQGSEA. This CDR3 comprises 16 residues. The CDR3 DNA sequence: TGCAGCGTTCGGTGGCAGGGGGGCGCCTACACCGGGGAGCTGTTTTTT. Its translation: CSVRWQGGAYTGELFF.

V is TRBV5-6 and J is TRBJ2-4; 10 nucleotides line up with TRBD2. CDR3 length: 17 amino acids. CDR1 is SGHDT and CDR2 is YYEEEE in the germline V gene. With V trimmed by 4 bases and J by 2 bases, 9 bases remained unmatched. CDR3 nucleotides: TGTGCCAGCAGCCCTAGCGGGAGATCAGCGTCCAAAAACATTCAGTACTTC. Its translation: CASSPSGRSASKNIQYF. The full variable domain, in which reference TRBV5-6 and TRBJ2-4 provide the parts outside the CDR3, is DAGVTQSPTHLIKTRGQQVTLRCSPKSGHDTVSWYQQALGQGPQFIFQYYEEEERQRGNFPDRFSGHQFPNYSSELNVNALLLGDSALYLCASSPSGRSASKNIQYFGAGTRLSVL.

Remarks on this clone: The sample contains more than one DNA sequence encoding this CDR3. V and J are TRBV5-4 and TRBJ1-1; D is ambiguous. CDR1 is SGHNT, CDR2 YYREEE, per germline (reference sequence). The CDR3 is 13 residues long. V lost 2 bases to trimming and J lost 3 bases, with 8 bases between them. The CDR3 DNA follows: TGTGCCAGCAGCTTTGGGCGAGACACTGAAGCTTTCTTT. Translating it yields CASSFGRDTEAFF.

The chain uses TRBV28 and TRBJ1-5; 12 nucleotides line up with TRBD1. CDR1 is MDHEN and CDR2 is SYDVKM in the germline V gene. V was clipped by 5 bases and J by 4 bases; unmatched bases: 12. The CDR3 is made up of 18 amino acids. This CDR3 reads CASSPTGTGGDWNQPQHF. The CDR3, as DNA: TGTGCCAGCAGTCCCACCGGGACAGGGGGCGATTGGAATCAGCCCCAGCATTTT.

This clone has just a few counts. The chain combines TRBV7-2 with TRBJ2-4; D might be TRBD1 or TRBD2, each matching 6 bases. Trimming removed 2 bases from V and 7 bases from J, with 21 bases in between. The CDR3 contains 17 residues. CDR1 SGHTA and CDR2 FQGNSA come from the germline V gene. The CDR3 DNA reads TGTGCCAGCAGCTTATTAGGAGGGGGTAGCCCGGGGAACATTCAGTACTTC. Its protein is CASSLLGGGSPGNIQYF.

The chain combines TRBV28 with TRBJ2-1; 8 nucleotides agree with TRBD2. The CDR3 totals 16 residues. CDR1 MDHEN and CDR2 SYDVKM come from the germline V gene. Trimming at V came to 6 bases and at J to 0 bases, leaving 7 bases not matched to a gene. This CDR3 is CASSEIAGLSYNEQFF. CDR3 nucleotides: TGTGCCAGCAGCGAGATAGCGGGACTCTCCTACAATGAGCAGTTCTTC.

The chain couples TRBV18 to TRBJ1-1; D ambiguous. The V gene's germline CDR1 is KGHSH and CDR2 LQKENI. The CDR3 extends over 14 amino acids. Deletions cut 3 bases from V and 1 base from J, with 9 bases between. CDR3 DNA sequence: TGTGCCAGCTCACCCCTCCGATCGAACACTGAAGCTTTCTTT. Protein product: CASSPLRSNTEAFF.

A word on this clone: A much larger clone differs from this one at a single base, so this may be a read error. The rearrangement uses TRBV10-3 and TRBJ2-1, with 9 bases lining up with TRBD2. This CDR3 has 17 amino acids. V was pared by 0 bases and J by 3 bases, with 6 bases of the junction left unmatched. Germline values: CDR1 ENHRY, CDR2 SYGVKD. CDR3 amino acids: CAISESMASGDYNEQFF. The DNA for the CDR3 is TGTGCCATCAGTGAGTCGATGGCTAGCGGGGACTACAATGAGCAGTTCTTC.

The sample holds one count of this clone. This chain joins TRBV7-6 and TRBJ2-3; D gene unclear. The V gene's germline CDR1 is SGHVS and CDR2 FNYEAQ. The CDR3 is 13 residues long. V dropped 5 bases and J dropped 9 bases, with 15 bases sitting between them. This CDR3 reads CASSVSDHATQYF. The CDR3 bases are TGTGCCAGCAGCGTCTCGGACCATGCGACGCAGTATTTT. The variable domain in full, completed from reference TRBV7-6 and TRBJ2-3, reads GAGVSQSPRYKVTKRGQDVALRCDPISGHVSLYWYRQALGQGPEFLTYFNYEAQQDKSGLPNDRFSAERPEGSISTLTIQRTEQRDSAMYRCASSVSDHATQYFGPGTRLTVL.